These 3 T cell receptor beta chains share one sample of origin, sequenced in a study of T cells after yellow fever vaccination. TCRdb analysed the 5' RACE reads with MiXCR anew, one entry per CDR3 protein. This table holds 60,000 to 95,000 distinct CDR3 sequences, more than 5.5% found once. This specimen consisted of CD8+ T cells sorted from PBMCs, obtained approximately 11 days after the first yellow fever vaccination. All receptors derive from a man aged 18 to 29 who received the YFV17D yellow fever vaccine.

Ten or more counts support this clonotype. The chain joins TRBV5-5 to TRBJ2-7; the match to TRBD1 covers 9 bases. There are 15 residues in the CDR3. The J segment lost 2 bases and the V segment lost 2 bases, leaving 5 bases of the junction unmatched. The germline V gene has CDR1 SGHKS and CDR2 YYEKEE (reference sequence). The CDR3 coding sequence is TGTGCCAGCAGCTTTGCTTGGACAGGGGCCTACGAGCAGTACGTC. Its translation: CASSFAWTGAYEQYV.

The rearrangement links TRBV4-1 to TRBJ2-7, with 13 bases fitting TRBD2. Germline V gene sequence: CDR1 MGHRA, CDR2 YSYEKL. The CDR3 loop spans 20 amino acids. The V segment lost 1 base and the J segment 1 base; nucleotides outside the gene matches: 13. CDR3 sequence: CASSQAPRLAGGLLSYEQYF. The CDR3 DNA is TGCGCCAGCAGCCAAGCCCCCCGACTAGCGGGGGGCCTCCTTTCCTACGAGCAGTACTTC.

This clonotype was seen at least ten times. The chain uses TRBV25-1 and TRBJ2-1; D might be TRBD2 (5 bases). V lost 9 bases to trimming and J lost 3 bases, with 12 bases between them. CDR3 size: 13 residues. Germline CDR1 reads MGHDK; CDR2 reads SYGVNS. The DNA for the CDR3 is TGTGCCAGTACTCGGGGTAACTACAATGAGCAGTTCTTC. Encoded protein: CASTRGNYNEQFF.